A selection of T cell receptor beta chains follows, all from one sample in a study of tumor and adjacent non-tumor tissue in lung cancer. TCRdb fed the multiplex PCR reads into MiXCR, producing one record per CDR3 protein. The sample lists 75,000 to 90,000 distinct CDR3 sequences, 76% occurring once. What was sequenced was distant non-tumor lung tissue. Receptor source: a woman between 50 and 59 years old with non-small cell lung cancer. The CDR3 runs from the conserved cysteine through the conserved F or W. Fields, in order: clone size, V gene, J gene, D gene, CDR3 protein, CDR3 DNA. D genes are given only for firm matches. The size field is filled for only some rows; it gives once, few, many or a size class.

size: NA
V: TRBV10-3
J: TRBJ1-1
D: NA
CDR3: CSVSGTENTEAFF
DNA: TGTTCCGTCAGTGGGACCGAGAACACTGAAGCTTTCTTT

size: NA
V: TRBV6-1
J: TRBJ2-7
D: NA
CDR3: CASRLQTGDEQYF
DNA: TGTGCCAGCAGGCTACAAACGGGGGACGAGCAGTACTTC

size: NA
V: TRBV10-1
J: TRBJ2-7
D: NA
CDR3: CASSESSLPGPYEQYF
DNA: TGCGCCAGCAGTGAGTCATCCCTTCCAGGTCCCTACGAGCAGTACTTC

size: NA
V: TRBV11-2
J: TRBJ2-5
D: NA
CDR3: CTSSFDEEAQYF
DNA: TGTACCAGCAGCTTCGATGAGGAGGCCCAGTACTTC

size: many
V: TRBV19
J: TRBJ2-3
D: TRBD2
CDR3: CASSIFAGDGYGTDTQYF
DNA: TGTGCCAGTAGTATTTTTGCGGGAGACGGATATGGAACAGATACGCAGTATTTT

size: NA
V: TRBV24-1
J: TRBJ2-2
D: NA
CDR3: CATSDLPLRTPGSCFF
DNA: NA

size: NA
V: TRBV6-1
J: TRBJ2-1
D: NA
CDR3: CASTPAEGPDGNEQFF
DNA: TGTGCCAGCACCCCAGCCGAGGGGCCGGATGGCAATGAGCAGTTCTTC

size: NA
V: TRBV9
J: TRBJ2-1
D: NA
CDR3: CASSVAPDITYNEQFF
DNA: TGTGCCAGCAGCGTAGCCCCGGACATAACATACAATGAGCAGTTCTTC

size: NA
V: TRBV4-2
J: TRBJ1-5
D: NA
CDR3: CASRQDLSSNQPQHF
DNA: TGTGCCAGCAGGCAAGACCTTTCTAGCAATCAGCCCCAGCATTTT

size: NA
V: TRBV29-1
J: TRBJ2-3
D: NA
CDR3: CRVEDRFSTSLDTQYF
DNA: TGCAGAGTGGAAGATCGTTTTTCCACAAGTTTAGATACGCAGTATTTT

size: NA
V: TRBV29-1
J: TRBJ2-1
D: TRBD2
CDR3: CIVSPPFRGRARNGQFF
DNA: TGCATCGTTTCCCCCCCCTTTAGAGGGAGGGCGCGGAATGGGCAGTTCTTC

size: NA
V: TRBV6-2/TRBV6-3
J: TRBJ1-1
D: TRBD1
CDR3: CASRYGQGDTEAFF
DNA: TGTGCCAGTAGGTACGGACAGGGGGACACTGAAGCTTTCTTT

size: NA
V: TRBV6-2/TRBV6-3
J: TRBJ2-3
D: NA
CDR3: CASSYSGITDTQYF
DNA: TGTGCCAGCAGCTATAGCGGTATCACGGATACGCAGTATTTT

size: NA
V: TRBV12-3/TRBV12-4
J: TRBJ2-2
D: NA
CDR3: CASSPNTGELLF
DNA: TGTGCCAGCAGTCCGAACACCGGGGAGCTGCTTTTT

size: NA
V: TRBV27
J: TRBJ2-3
D: TRBD2
CDR3: CASSSQREGRSTDTQYF
DNA: TGTGCCAGCAGTTCCCAGCGGGAGGGACGTAGCACAGATACGCAGTATTTT

size: NA
V: TRBV10-2
J: TRBJ1-5
D: NA
CDR3: CDSSEVRDDKQPQHF
DNA: TGCGACAGCAGTGAGGTTAGGGACGACAAACAGCCCCAGCATTTT

size: once
V: TRBV20-1
J: TRBJ2-3
D: TRBD2
CDR3: CNAEAVGQRTSGTADTQYF
DNA: TGCAATGCTGAAGCTGTGGGACAGCGGACTAGCGGGACTGCAGATACGCAATATTTT

size: NA
V: TRBV11-2
J: TRBJ2-1
D: TRBD2
CDR3: CASSLGTSNHELFF
DNA: TGTGCCAGCAGCCTCGGGACTAGCAACCATGAGCTGTTCTTC

size: NA
V: TRBV6-5
J: TRBJ2-7
D: TRBD1
CDR3: CPSSYRDRGDGQYF
DNA: TGTCCCAGCAGTTACCGGGACAGGGGCGACGGGCAGTACTTC

size: NA
V: TRBV4-1
J: TRBJ2-1
D: NA
CDR3: CASSQEHVERGGKFF
DNA: TGCGCCAGCAGCCAAGAACATGTGGAGCGTGGAGGGAAATTCTTC

size: many
V: TRBV5-1
J: TRBJ2-2
D: NA
CDR3: CASSPWEAGTGELFF
DNA: TGCGCCAGCAGCCCCTGGGAAGCGGGCACCGGGGAGCTGTTTTTT

size: once
V: TRBV5-1
J: TRBJ2-2
D: NA
CDR3: CASSLAGKPPGELFF
DNA: TGCGCCAGCAGCTTGGCAGGGAAGCCACCGGGGGAGCTGTTTTTT

size: NA
V: TRBV12-3/TRBV12-4
J: TRBJ1-1
D: NA
CDR3: CATLRARGTEAFF
DNA: TGTGCTACCCTCAGAGCGAGGGGCACTGAAGCTTTCTTT

size: NA
V: TRBV6-2/TRBV6-3
J: TRBJ1-1
D: TRBD1
CDR3: CASSYAIGGIVTEAFF
DNA: TGTGCCAGCAGTTACGCCATAGGGGGCATCGTAACTGAAGCCTTCTTT

size: NA
V: TRBV4-1
J: TRBJ2-2
D: NA
CDR3: CASSQESGQNTWELFF
DNA: TGCGCCAGCAGCCAAGAGTCAGGACAGAACACCTGGGAGCTGTTTTTT

size: many
V: TRBV20-1
J: TRBJ2-7
D: NA
CDR3: CSARGFYEQYF
DNA: TGCAGTGCTAGGGGGTTCTACGAGCAGTACTTC

size: NA
V: TRBV6-2/TRBV6-3
J: TRBJ2-1
D: NA
CDR3: CTSSLDGYNEQFF
DNA: TGTACCAGCAGCTTAGACGGGTACAATGAGCAGTTCTTC

size: NA
V: TRBV5-5
J: TRBJ1-5
D: NA
CDR3: CASSVNLDWNQAQHF
DNA: TGTGCCAGCAGCGTTAACCTGGACTGGAATCAGGCCCAGCACTTT

size: few
V: TRBV4-1
J: TRBJ2-7
D: NA
CDR3: CASSQLTGHRYGQYF
DNA: TGCGCCAGCAGCCAACTCACCGGACACCGCTACGGGCAGTACTTC

size: few
V: TRBV30
J: TRBJ1-2
D: TRBD1
CDR3: CAWSADRIYGYTF
DNA: TGTGCCTGGAGTGCGGACAGGATCTATGGCTACACCTTC

size: NA
V: TRBV11-1
J: TRBJ2-1
D: NA
CDR3: CTASHVNNGQFF
DNA: TGTACCGCGTCCCATGTCAACAATGGGCAGTTCTTC

size: NA
V: TRBV11-2
J: TRBJ1-1
D: NA
CDR3: CATSLRQGAEAFF
DNA: TGTGCCACCAGCCTTCGACAAGGGGCTGAAGCTTTCTTC

size: NA
V: TRBV5-6
J: TRBJ2-6
D: NA
CDR3: CASSLLSARVGGANILTF
DNA: TGTGCCAGCAGCTTGTTGTCGGCGAGAGTGGGTGGGGCCAACATCCTGACTTTC

size: NA
V: TRBV6-5
J: TRBJ2-3
D: TRBD2
CDR3: CASNVGLAGVSDTQYF
DNA: TGTGCCAGCAATGTGGGACTAGCGGGAGTATCGGATACGCAGTATTTT

size: many
V: TRBV5-4
J: TRBJ2-1
D: TRBD2
CDR3: CASSGGTSVYNEQFF
DNA: TGTGCCAGCAGCGGAGGGACTAGCGTTTACAATGAGCAGTTCTTC

size: NA
V: TRBV29-1
J: TRBJ2-2
D: TRBD2
CDR3: CSVENEGTSGSFPWELFF
DNA: TGCAGCGTTGAAAATGAAGGAACTAGCGGGAGTTTTCCCTGGGAGTTGTTTTTT

size: NA
V: TRBV6-1
J: TRBJ2-5
D: NA
CDR3: CASRKDLPRETQYF
DNA: TGTGCCAGCAGAAAGGACCTACCTCGAGAGACCCAGTACTTC